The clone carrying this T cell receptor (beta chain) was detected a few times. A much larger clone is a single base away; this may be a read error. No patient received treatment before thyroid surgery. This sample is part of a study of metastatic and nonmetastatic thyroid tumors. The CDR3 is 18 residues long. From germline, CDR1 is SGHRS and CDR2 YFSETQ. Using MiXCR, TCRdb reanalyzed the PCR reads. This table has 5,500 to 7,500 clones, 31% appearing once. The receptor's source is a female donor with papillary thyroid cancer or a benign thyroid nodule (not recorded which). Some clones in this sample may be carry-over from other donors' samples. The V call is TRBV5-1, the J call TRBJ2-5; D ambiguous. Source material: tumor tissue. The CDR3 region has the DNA TGCGCCAGCAGTTCCGGGCAGGCCTCATCAACCTTTCAAGATACCCAGTACTTC. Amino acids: CASSSGQASSTFQDTQYF. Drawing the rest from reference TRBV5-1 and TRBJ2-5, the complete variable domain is KAGVTQTPRYLIKTRGQQVTLSCSPISGHRSVSWYQQTPGQGLQFLFEYFSETQRNKGNFPGRFSGRQFSNSRSEMNVSTLELGDSALYLCASSSGQASSTFQDTQYFGPGTRLLVL.